This T cell receptor (beta chain) emerged from a study of blood T cell repertoires in COVID-19. V was pared by 0 bases and J by 5 bases, with 3 bases of the junction left unmatched. Per germline, CDR1 SGDLS and CDR2 YYNGEE. The CDR3 has 15 amino acids. The protocol was immunoSEQ multiplex PCR, while the TCRdb copy is restricted to in-frame clones and leaves out a portion. In the table there are 40,000 to 60,000 clones, 65% to 85% of which are singletons. This clonotype was obtained from a man between 45 and 60 years old with active COVID-19. The genes are TRBV9 and TRBJ2-5, with 11 bases fitting TRBD2. Sequenced sample: peripheral blood. The chain's CDR3 is CASSVGGTSGETQYF. CDR3 in DNA: TGTGCCAGCAGCGTAGGAGGGACTAGCGGCGAGACCCAGTACTTC.